The T cell receptor beta chain under discussion was sequenced for a study of T cell responses to AZD1222 COVID-19 vaccine. In the study overall: Second-dose timings of about 4 or about 12 weeks were pooled.

TCRdb's copy holds only in-frame clones and misses some; the assay was immunoSEQ multiplex PCR. The table has about 160,000 clones, roughly nine tenths seen once. This CDR3 region has 13 residues. Germline V gene lookup returns CDR1 LNHDA and CDR2 SQIVND (reference sequence). Trimming pared 7 bases from V and 4 bases from J, leaving 13 bases between. The sample here was peripheral blood, taken on day 0 of AZD1222 vaccination. This chain uses TRBV19 with TRBJ1-2; D gene ambiguous. The sequence was collected from an adult in good health. DNA for the CDR3: TGTGCCAGTAACGGAGGGCGCGGCTATGGCTACACCTTC. Encoded protein: CASNGGRGYGYTF.